This T cell receptor (beta chain) stems from a study of molecular identifiers for immune sequencing clone quantification. Study outcomes and limitations: Naive cells had under 1% of molecules in clones above 20 RNA copies, effectors over 99%.

In the case of this clonotype: Antigen specificity is unknown.

With 10%, 30% or 50% of RNA, about 20,000 to 1,100,000 naive CD8 T cells were sequenced. With listed TCR primers and previously described methods, bulk TCR libraries were prepared. TCRdb itself ran the PCR reads through MiXCR, one entry per CDR3 protein. The data contain around 470,000 distinct CDR3 sequences, around 23% of them singletons. The sequenced sample was naive CD8+ T cells from blood, with Jurkat cell RNA spiked in. The sample's subset: FACS-sorted CD8+CD4-CCR7+CD45RA+ naive T cells. This receptor was identified in a human donor in good health. Some libraries in this study had Jurkat cell RNA spiked in.

CDR3 sequence reads: CSASALATYEQYF. The CDR3 DNA follows: TGCAGTGCTAGCGCCCTAGCTACCTACGAGCAGTACTTC. The V call is TRBV20-1, the J call TRBJ2-7; TRBD2 is a possible D gene (5 bases). The CDR3 spans 13 residues. CDR1 and CDR2 from the germline V gene are DFQATT and SNEGSKA (reference sequence). With 3 bases removed from V and 2 bases from J, the gap between germline ends came to 11 bases.